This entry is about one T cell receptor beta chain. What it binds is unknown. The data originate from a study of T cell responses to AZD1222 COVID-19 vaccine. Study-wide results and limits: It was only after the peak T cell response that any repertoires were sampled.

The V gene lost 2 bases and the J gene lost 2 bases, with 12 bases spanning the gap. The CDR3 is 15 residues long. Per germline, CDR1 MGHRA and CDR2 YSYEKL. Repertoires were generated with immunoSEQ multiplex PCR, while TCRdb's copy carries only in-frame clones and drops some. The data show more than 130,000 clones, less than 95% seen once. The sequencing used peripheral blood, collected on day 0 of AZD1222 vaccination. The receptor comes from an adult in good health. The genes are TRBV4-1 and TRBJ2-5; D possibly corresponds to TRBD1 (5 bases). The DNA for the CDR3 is TGCGCCAGCAGCCAATTTTACAGGCAGCAAGAGACCCAGTACTTC. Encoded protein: CASSQFYRQQETQYF.